Each of the 15 T cell receptor beta chains below was sequenced from the same sample in a study of post-analysis software for immune sequencing data. Built from TCR beta cDNA, the libraries had unique molecular identifiers in them. Via MiXCR, TCRdb re-called the PCR reads, giving one row per CDR3 protein. The sample yields 450,000 to 700,000 distinct CDR3 sequences, roughly two fifths seen once. Study findings and constraints: Several TRBV segments occurring more often in patients than controls included TRBV5-6, TRBV5-1 and TRBV20-1.

These TCRs' antigens remain unknown. Sequencing used blood. All receptors come from a girl between 10 and 17 years old with multiple sclerosis.

This sequence joins TRBV7-8 and TRBJ2-1; unclear D gene. The length of the CDR3 is 16 residues. V was trimmed by 3 bases and J by 0 bases, leaving 12 bases between them. The germline V gene has CDR1 SGHVS and CDR2 FQNEAQ. The CDR3 DNA is TGTGCCAGCAGCTTTCTACCAGCCAACTCCTACAATGAGCAGTTCTTC. Protein product: CASSFLPANSYNEQFF.

As DNA, the CDR3 is TGCAGCGTTGAAACAATAGGGAGCTCCTACAATGAGCAGTTCTTC. Encoded protein: CSVETIGSSYNEQFF. The chain carries TRBV29-1 and TRBJ2-1; tentative D call: TRBD2 (5 bases). Germline-derived CDR1 and CDR2 are SQVTM and ANQGSEA. CDR3 size: 15 residues. V lost 2 bases, J lost 0 bases, and 11 bases lay in between.

The chain carries TRBV20-1 and TRBJ2-1; possibly TRBD2 for D (5 bases). The CDR3 runs 14 residues. Germline assignment: CDR1 DFQATT and CDR2 SNEGSKA (reference sequence). V lost 6 bases, J lost 4 bases, and 16 bases lay in between. The CDR3 reads CSAKRGQSYNEQFF. In nucleotides, the CDR3 is TGCAGTGCCAAGAGAGGGCAGTCTTACAATGAGCAGTTCTTC.

This rearrangement joins TRBV29-1 to TRBJ1-5; D is perhaps TRBD1 (5 bases). Trimming pared 4 bases from V and 5 bases from J, leaving 12 bases between. The length of the CDR3 is 13 residues. CDR1 and CDR2 (germline): SQVTM, ANQGSEA. CDR3 residues: CSVVLGGDQPQHF. The CDR3 region has the DNA TGCAGCGTTGTGTTGGGGGGGGATCAGCCCCAGCATTTT. Based on the CDR3 plus reference TRBV29-1 and TRBJ1-5, the full variable domain is SAVISQKPSRDICQRGTSLTIQCQVDSQVTMMFWYRQQPGQSLTLIATANQGSEATYESGFVIDKFPISRPNLTFSTLTVSNMSPEDSSIYLCSVVLGGDQPQHFGDGTRLSIL.

CDR3 bases: TGCAGTGCTAGAGAACGCGGGAGTCAAGAGACCCAGTACTTC. Protein: CSARERGSQETQYF. The V call is TRBV20-1, the J call TRBJ2-5, with 7 nucleotides matching TRBD2. The CDR3 extends over 14 amino acids. Germline V gene sequence: CDR1 DFQATT, CDR2 SNEGSKA (reference sequence). V dropped 0 bases and J dropped 2; count of bases not matched to a gene: 3.

The chain joins TRBV7-9 to TRBJ2-1, with D unclear. Trimming took off 2 bases at V and 6 bases at J, with 8 bases between the two ends. The CDR3 has 13 residues. Per the germline V gene, CDR1 is SEHNR and CDR2 is FQNEAQ (reference sequence). Here the CDR3 reads CASSLWGLNEQFF. The CDR3 nucleotides are TGTGCCAGCAGCTTATGGGGTCTCAATGAGCAGTTCTTC.

This clonotype appeared a few times. CDR3 DNA: TGCAGTGCGACCCCTTCGGCGGGAGTCAGCAATGAGCAGTTCTTC. It is translated as CSATPSAGVSNEQFF. The chain uses TRBV20-1 and TRBJ2-1, with 7 bases that match TRBD2. V lost 6 bases and J lost 6; bases outside the gene matches: 14. Per germline, CDR1 DFQATT and CDR2 SNEGSKA (reference sequence). The CDR3 extends over 15 amino acids.

The chain joins TRBV27 to TRBJ2-7, with D possibly TRBD2 on 6 matching bases. This CDR3 is built from 14 residues. Germline V CDR1 and CDR2: MNHEY, SMNVEV (reference sequence). Trimming shortened V by 0 bases and J by 6 bases, and 12 bases separated the two germline ends. The CDR3 sequence is CASSLSPRRVEQYF. CDR3 sequence (DNA): TGTGCCAGCAGTTTATCCCCGCGGAGGGTCGAGCAGTACTTC.

Comments on this clonotype: The junction shows a germline mismatch at one end, possibly a read error. The chain is built from TRBV4-3 and TRBJ2-7, with 7 positions matching TRBD1. The CDR3 length is 17 residues. CDR1 and CDR2 from the germline V gene are LGHNA and YSLEER. The CDR3 DNA sequence: TGCGCCAGCAGTCAAGATCCCACGGGACAGAGCTCCTACGAGCAGTACTTC. Amino acid sequence: CASSQDPTGQSSYEQYF.

This clonotype was detected a few times. The V call is TRBV12-3 or TRBV12-4, the J call TRBJ1-5; possibly TRBD1 for D (5 bases). The length of the CDR3 is 13 residues. Trimming left V 1 base short and J 5 bases short, with 6 bases between. The CDR3 reads CASSLVGDQPQHF. Written as DNA, the CDR3 is TGTGCCAGCAGTTTAGTAGGGGATCAGCCCCAGCATTTT.

The CDR3 here is CASSFAGQDKNEQFF. The CDR3 coding sequence is TGTGCCAGCAGTTTCGCAGGACAGGATAAGAATGAGCAGTTCTTC. The chain carries TRBV28 and TRBJ2-1; TRBD1 agrees at 7 bases. CDR3 size: 15 residues. Germline V gene lookup returns CDR1 MDHEN and CDR2 SYDVKM. V trimming: 3 bases; J trimming: 7 bases; junction bases outside the gene matches: 9.

This clonotype was detected a few times. The J gene is TRBJ2-5, the V gene TRBV11-2; 8 positions match TRBD2. CDR1 and CDR2 from the germline V gene are SGHAT and FQNNGV. The CDR3 is 15 amino acids. Germline trimming cut 5 bases from V and 5 bases from J; bases unmatched to any gene: 10. CDR3 in DNA: TGTGCCAGCAGCACCGGGGGGGCTGGGGTGGAGACCCAGTACTTC. This codes for CASSTGGAGVETQYF.

The rearrangement uses TRBV28 and TRBJ2-6, with TRBD2 as a possible D gene (5 bases). Deletions cut 7 bases from V and 0 bases from J, with 10 bases between. CDR1 and CDR2 (germline): MDHEN, SYDVKM. The CDR3 sequence is 15 residues long. The CDR3 loop is CASNLRGSGANVLTF. CDR3 nucleotide sequence: TGTGCCAGCAACCTCCGGGGCTCTGGGGCCAACGTCCTGACTTTC. Drawing the rest from reference TRBV28 and TRBJ2-6, the complete variable domain is DVKVTQSSRYLVKRTGEKVFLECVQDMDHENMFWYRQDPGLGLRLIYFSYDVKMKEKGDIPEGYSVSREKKERFSLILESASTNQTSMYLCASNLRGSGANVLTFGAGSRLTVL.

This rearrangement joins TRBV5-1 to TRBJ2-1, with a possible D match to TRBD2 (6 bases). Trimming removed 3 bases at V and 10 bases at J, with 14 bases between. Germline loops: CDR1 SGHRS, CDR2 YFSETQ. The CDR3 sequence is 13 residues long. This chain's CDR3 is CASSWMGLPEQFF. For the CDR3, the DNA is TGCGCCAGCAGCTGGATGGGACTGCCGGAGCAGTTCTTC.

The chain carries TRBV30 and TRBJ2-1, with D perhaps TRBD2 (6 bases). This CDR3 is built from 11 residues. Trimming took off 5 bases at V and 10 bases at J, with 12 bases between the two ends. Germline V gene lookup returns CDR1 GTSNPN and CDR2 SVGIG (reference sequence). CDR3 region: CAWGGVREQFF. The DNA of the CDR3 is TGTGCCTGGGGAGGGGTTAGAGAGCAGTTCTTC.